Included here is one T cell receptor (beta chain) sequence, with context. This specimen belongs to a study of blood T cell repertoires in COVID-19. In the study overall: Samples representing acute and convalescent COVID-19 were sourced from the United States, Italy and Spain.

In the authors' methods: It was from reference gene primer amplification that nucleated cell counts were estimated. TCRdb's copy holds only in-frame clones and misses some; the assay was immunoSEQ multiplex PCR. V and J calls and clone size are copied from that table; D and trimming were computed from the DNA. The table shows 180,000 or so clones, with approximately 88% occurring only once. V was pared by 2 bases and J by 8 bases, with 7 bases of the junction left unmatched. This CDR3 is 14 amino acids long. The V gene's germline CDR1 is MDHEN and CDR2 SYDVKM. The TCR sequence derives from a woman aged 45-59 years with acute or convalescent COVID-19. The rearrangement links TRBV28 to TRBJ1-2; 8 bases are a match to TRBD1. Input material: peripheral blood. The CDR3 loop reads CASSLVSGGGGYTF. In DNA form, the CDR3 reads TGTGCCAGCAGTTTAGTATCAGGGGGCGGAGGCTACACCTTC.